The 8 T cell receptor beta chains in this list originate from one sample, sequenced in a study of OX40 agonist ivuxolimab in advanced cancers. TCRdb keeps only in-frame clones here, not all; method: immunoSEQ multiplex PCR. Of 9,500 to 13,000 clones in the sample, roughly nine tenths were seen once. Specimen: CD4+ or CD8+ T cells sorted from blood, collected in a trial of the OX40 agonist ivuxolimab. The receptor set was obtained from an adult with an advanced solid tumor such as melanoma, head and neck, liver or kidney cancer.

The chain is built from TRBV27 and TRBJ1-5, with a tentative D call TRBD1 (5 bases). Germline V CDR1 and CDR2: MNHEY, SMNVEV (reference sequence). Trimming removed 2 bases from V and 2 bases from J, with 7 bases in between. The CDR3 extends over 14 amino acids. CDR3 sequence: CASSLQGGNQPQHF. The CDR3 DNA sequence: TGTGCCAGCAGTTTACAGGGCGGCAATCAGCCCCAGCATTTT.

The CDR3 reads CASSQDLASSYEQYF. CDR3 DNA sequence: TGCGCCAGCAGCCAAGATCTTGCCAGCTCCTACGAGCAGTACTTC. The rearrangement links TRBV4-1 to TRBJ2-7; D call uncertain. Germline loops: CDR1 MGHRA, CDR2 YSYEKL. Trimming removed 0 bases at V and 0 bases at J, with 9 bases between. The CDR3 extends over 15 amino acids.

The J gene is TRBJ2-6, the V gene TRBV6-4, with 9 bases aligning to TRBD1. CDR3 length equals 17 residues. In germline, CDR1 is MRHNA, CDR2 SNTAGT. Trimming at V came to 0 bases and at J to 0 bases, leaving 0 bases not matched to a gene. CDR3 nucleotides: TGTGCCAGCAGTGACTCGACAGGGGGCTCTGGGGCCAACGTCCTGACTTTC. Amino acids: CASSDSTGGSGANVLTF.

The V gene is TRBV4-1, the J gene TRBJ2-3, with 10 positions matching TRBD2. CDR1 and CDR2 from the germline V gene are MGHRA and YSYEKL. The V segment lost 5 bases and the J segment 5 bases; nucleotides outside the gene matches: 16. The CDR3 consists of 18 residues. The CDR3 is CASSVDSGGASSGDTQYF. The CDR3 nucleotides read TGCGCCAGCAGCGTCGACAGCGGGGGGGCCTCCAGCGGAGATACGCAGTATTTT.

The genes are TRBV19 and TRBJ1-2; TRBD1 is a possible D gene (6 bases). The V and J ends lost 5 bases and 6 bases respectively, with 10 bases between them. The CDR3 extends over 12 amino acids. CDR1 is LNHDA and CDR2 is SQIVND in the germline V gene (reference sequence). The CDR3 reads CASSWPGDGYTF. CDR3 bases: TGTGCCAGTAGTTGGCCAGGGGATGGCTACACCTTC.

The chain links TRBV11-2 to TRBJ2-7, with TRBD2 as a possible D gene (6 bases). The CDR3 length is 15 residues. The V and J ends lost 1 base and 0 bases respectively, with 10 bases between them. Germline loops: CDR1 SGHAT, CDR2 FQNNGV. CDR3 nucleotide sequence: TGTGCCAGCAGCTTAGGCGCGGGGAGCTCCTACGAGCAGTACTTC. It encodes CASSLGAGSSYEQYF.

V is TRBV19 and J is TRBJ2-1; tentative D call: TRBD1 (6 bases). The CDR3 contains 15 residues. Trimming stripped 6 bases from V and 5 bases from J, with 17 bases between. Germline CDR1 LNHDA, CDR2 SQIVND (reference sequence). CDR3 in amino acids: CASRPLPRGDNEQFF. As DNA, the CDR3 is TGTGCCAGTAGACCGCTCCCCAGGGGTGACAATGAGCAGTTCTTC.

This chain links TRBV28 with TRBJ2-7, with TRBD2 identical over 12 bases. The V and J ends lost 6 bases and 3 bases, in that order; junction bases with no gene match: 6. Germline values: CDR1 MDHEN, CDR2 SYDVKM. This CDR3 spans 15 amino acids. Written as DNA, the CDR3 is TGTGCCAGCAGGACCACTAGCGGGGGGTACTACGAGCAGTACTTC. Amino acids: CASRTTSGGYYEQYF.